These 24 T cell receptor beta chains were all obtained from the same sample, sequenced in a study of shared clonotypes between healthy human individuals. The table came from immunoSEQ multiplex PCR; TCRdb's copy has only in-frame clones and leaves some out. The table lists 2,100,000 or so clones, approximately 96% of them singletons. Sequenced: naive CD4+ T cells sorted from blood. As for subset: CD45RA+ positively selected. These receptors were collected from a young man in good health.

The J gene is TRBJ1-3, the V gene TRBV7-2; D not resolved. CDR1 and CDR2 (germline): SGHTA, FQGNSA. Trimming cost V 5 bases and J 2 bases, with 7 bases left between them. The CDR3 loop spans 13 amino acids. The CDR3 DNA follows: TGTGCCAGCAGCCCCCGCCCTGGAAACACCATATATTTT. Its translation: CASSPRPGNTIYF.

The chain is built from TRBV10-1 and TRBJ2-2, with D possibly TRBD1 on 6 matching bases. This CDR3 has 15 residues. Germline-derived CDR1 and CDR2 are WNHNN and SYGVQD (reference sequence). The V gene lost 6 bases and the J gene lost 1 base, with 12 bases spanning the gap. The CDR3 DNA is TGCGCCAGCAGAGTGGACAGAGAGAACACCGGGGAGCTGTTTTTT. Amino acid sequence: CASRVDRENTGELFF.

The chain has TRBV7-2 and TRBJ1-5; a weak D match, TRBD1 (5 bases). The ends were cut back, 4 bases at V and 2 bases at J, with 12 bases in the middle. Per the germline V gene, CDR1 is SGHTA and CDR2 is FQGNSA. This CDR3 has 15 amino acids. The CDR3 coding sequence is TGTGCCAGCAGCTACCAGGGTTTCGGCAATCAGCCCCAGCATTTT. This sequence encodes CASSYQGFGNQPQHF.

The V gene is TRBV6-1, the J gene TRBJ2-7, with a tentative D call TRBD1 (6 bases). Trimming took 7 bases from V and 3 from J, leaving 13 bases between them. CDR1 and CDR2 from the germline V gene are MNHNS and SASEGT. The CDR3 runs to 13 residues. The CDR3 nucleotides are TGTGCCAGCAACCGACAGGAAAACTACGAGCAGTACTTC. This sequence encodes CASNRQENYEQYF.

Comment on this clone: The identical CDR3 is also encoded by other nucleotide sequences in the sample. This rearrangement joins TRBV18 to TRBJ1-3; 9 bases map to TRBD1. This CDR3 region has 14 residues. The junction had 3 bases not matched to a gene; V was cut back by 3 bases and J by 6 bases. Germline V CDR1 and CDR2: KGHSH, LQKENI. The CDR3 is CASSPGQGTNTIYF. The CDR3 nucleotides read TGTGCCAGCTCACCTGGACAGGGGACAAACACCATATATTTT.

DNA of the CDR3: TGTGCCAGCTCCCGAGGGGGCAGGGACACTGAAGCTTTCTTT. Translating it yields CASSRGGRDTEAFF. V and J are TRBV18 and TRBJ1-1; TRBD1 matches 7 bases. V shed 6 bases and J 3 bases; nucleotides not matched to a gene: 7. Germline V gene data show CDR1 as KGHSH and CDR2 as LQKENI. The length of the CDR3 is 14 residues.

The rearrangement links TRBV19 to TRBJ2-2; TRBD1 might be the D (5 bases). The germline gives CDR1 LNHDA, CDR2 SQIVND (reference sequence). V was trimmed by 5 bases and J by 2 bases, leaving 18 bases between them. CDR3 length equals 17 residues. CDR3 coding DNA: TGTGCCAGTAGTCCTAGGGTACAGGTACCAAACACCGGGGAGCTGTTTTTT. It translates to CASSPRVQVPNTGELFF.

The rearrangement links TRBV18 to TRBJ1-5, with D unresolved. CDR3 length equals 13 residues. Per germline, CDR1 KGHSH and CDR2 LQKENI. Deletions cut 4 bases from V and 3 bases from J, with 7 bases between. The CDR3 DNA is TGTGCCAGCTCACGGGGTAACAATCAGCCCCAGCATTTT. This encodes CASSRGNNQPQHF.

The genes are TRBV25-1 and TRBJ1-4; D remains ambiguous. V gave up 10 bases and J gave up 4 bases, with 10 bases separating them. The germline gives CDR1 MGHDK, CDR2 SYGVNS. The CDR3 spans 12 residues. The CDR3 is CATRERNEKLFF. CDR3 coding DNA: TGTGCCACCCGGGAGCGTAATGAAAAACTGTTTTTT. The full variable domain, its missing parts supplied by reference TRBV25-1 and TRBJ1-4, is EADIYQTPRYLVIGTGKKITLECSQTMGHDKMYWYQQDPGMELHLIHYSYGVNSTEKGDLSSESTVSRIRTEHFPLTLESARPSHTSQYLCATRERNEKLFFGSGTQLSVL.

The chain recombines TRBV2 with TRBJ2-3, with 14 bases lining up with TRBD2. Trimming removed 4 bases from V and 6 bases from J; junction bases left unmatched: 3. Germline CDR1 and CDR2: SNHLY and FYNNEI. There are 15 residues in the CDR3. CDR3 amino acids: CASSVRTSGGDTQYF. CDR3 coding DNA: TGTGCCAGCAGTGTAAGGACTAGCGGGGGGGATACGCAGTATTTT. Supplemented by reference TRBV2 and TRBJ2-3, the full variable domain reads EPEVTQTPSHQVTQMGQEVILRCVPISNHLYFYWYRQILGQKVEFLVSFYNNEISEKSEIFDDQFSVERPDGSNFTLKIRSTKLEDSAMYFCASSVRTSGGDTQYFGPGTRLTVL.

This sequence joins TRBV7-9 and TRBJ1-1; possibly TRBD1 for D (5 bases). In germline, CDR1 is SEHNR, CDR2 FQNEAQ (reference sequence). Trimming took off 5 bases at V and 4 bases at J, with 17 bases between the two ends. The CDR3 is 15 amino acids. In DNA, the CDR3 is TGTGCCAGCAGCCTCCGAGGGCCGACAGCCACTGAAGCTTTCTTT. Amino acid sequence: CASSLRGPTATEAFF.

Regarding this clone: This sample includes further DNA sequences coding for the same CDR3. The chain recombines TRBV19 with TRBJ1-5, with 9 bases that match TRBD1. Per the germline V gene, CDR1 is LNHDA and CDR2 is SQIVND (reference sequence). This CDR3 is 13 amino acids long. The V gene end was trimmed by 6 bases and the J gene end by 5 bases; junction bases not matched to a gene: 2. CDR3 protein: CASRGTGYQPQHF. DNA of the CDR3: TGTGCCAGTAGGGGGACAGGGTATCAGCCCCAGCATTTT.

The chain combines TRBV4-1 with TRBJ1-1; perhaps TRBD1 as D (6 bases). The V and J ends lost 2 bases and 4 bases respectively, with 11 bases between them. This CDR3 comprises 14 residues. In germline, CDR1 is MGHRA, CDR2 YSYEKL. The CDR3 bases are TGCGCCAGCAGCCAAACAGGGATTCGCACTGAAGCTTTCTTT. Translating gives CASSQTGIRTEAFF.

The count of this clone is one. The chain couples TRBV7-2 to TRBJ2-3, with no clear D. Trimming stripped 5 bases from V and 1 base from J, with 7 bases between. Germline CDR1 is SGHTA and CDR2 is FQGNSA. The CDR3 is 13 amino acids. CDR3 bases: TGTGCCAGCAGCCCGGTCCGCACAGATACGCAGTATTTT. Protein product: CASSPVRTDTQYF. The full variable domain, its missing parts supplied by reference TRBV7-2 and TRBJ2-3, is GAGVSQSPSNKVTEKGKDVELRCDPISGHTALYWYRQSLGQGLEFLIYFQGNSAPDKSGLPSDRFSAERTGGSVSTLTIQRTQQEDSAVYLCASSPVRTDTQYFGPGTRLTVL.

Written as DNA, the CDR3 is TGTGCCAGCAGTTTAGGATTAGGGAGAGCCTACGAGCAGTACTTC. Translating gives CASSLGLGRAYEQYF. This chain connects TRBV27 to TRBJ2-7; D perhaps matches TRBD2 (5 bases). CDR1 is MNHEY and CDR2 is SMNVEV in the germline V gene (reference sequence). Trimming stripped 2 bases from V and 2 bases from J, with 13 bases between. This CDR3 has 15 amino acids.

This clone was seen only once. The gene calls are TRBV6-5 and TRBJ1-2, with unresolved D. Between the trimmed V and J ends, which lost 8 bases and 6 bases, there was a span of 13 bases. The CDR3 runs 12 residues. Germline V gene data show CDR1 as MNHEY and CDR2 as SVGAGI. In nucleotides, the CDR3 is TGTGCCAGCGGCGAGGGTGAGAATGGCTACACCTTC. Protein sequence: CASGEGENGYTF.

This chain links TRBV5-6 with TRBJ2-7; TRBD2 is a possible D gene (6 bases). V shed 5 bases and J shed 3 bases, with 15 bases lying between them. Per germline, CDR1 SGHDT and CDR2 YYEEEE. The length of the CDR3 is 14 residues. The CDR3 sequence is CASRSTGLNYEQYF. The CDR3 region has the DNA TGTGCCAGCAGGAGTACGGGACTTAACTACGAGCAGTACTTC.

The rearrangement links TRBV5-1 to TRBJ1-4, with 7 bases identical to TRBD1. Germline lookup yields CDR1 SGHRS and CDR2 YFSETQ. The length of the CDR3 is 13 residues. The J segment lost 7 bases and the V segment lost 5 bases, leaving 5 bases of the junction unmatched. CDR3: CASSLNRGEKLFF. As DNA, the CDR3 is TGCGCCAGCAGTCTGAACAGGGGTGAAAAACTGTTTTTT.

This chain's CDR3 is CASSYWGGAGQQPQHF. Here the CDR3 DNA reads TGTGCCAGCAGTTATTGGGGGGGGGCAGGGCAACAGCCCCAGCATTTT. The chain uses TRBV28 and TRBJ1-5; perhaps TRBD1 as D (6 bases). The CDR3 covers 16 residues. Germline V CDR1 and CDR2: MDHEN, SYDVKM. The ends were cut back, 4 bases at V and 7 bases at J, with 20 bases in the middle.

The chain recombines TRBV6-5 with TRBJ1-5; 9 nucleotides match TRBD1. Germline assignment: CDR1 MNHEY and CDR2 SVGAGI. The V gene end was trimmed by 4 bases and the J gene end by 6 bases; junction bases not matched to a gene: 7. The CDR3 runs to 15 residues. The chain's CDR3 is CASSSGQGPPQPQHF. The CDR3, as DNA: TGTGCCAGCAGTTCGGGACAGGGTCCCCCTCAGCCCCAGCATTTT.

This chain links TRBV7-9 with TRBJ1-1; TRBD1 matches at 11 bases. CDR1 and CDR2 from the germline V gene are SEHNR and FQNEAQ (reference sequence). V gave up 5 bases and J gave up 2 bases; unmatched junction bases: 4. The CDR3 length is 15 residues. The chain's CDR3 is CASSTGQGDNTEAFF. The CDR3 DNA is TGTGCCAGCAGCACGGGACAGGGGGATAACACTGAAGCTTTCTTT.

V is TRBV30 and J is TRBJ1-3; perhaps TRBD1 as D (6 bases). Per germline, CDR1 GTSNPN and CDR2 SVGIG (reference sequence). V lost 4 bases and J lost 4, with 14 bases in between. This CDR3 comprises 14 residues. The CDR3 sequence: CAWTITGKGNTIYF. CDR3 DNA sequence: TGTGCCTGGACCATAACAGGGAAAGGAAACACCATATATTTT.

The V call is TRBV10-3, the J call TRBJ2-1; 9 nucleotides agree with TRBD2. The ends lost 0 bases at V and 6 bases at J; junction bases unmatched: 6. The length of the CDR3 is 16 residues. Germline V gene sequence: CDR1 ENHRY, CDR2 SYGVKD. The CDR3 loop is CAISESGSGSPNEQFF. The CDR3 DNA follows: TGTGCCATCAGTGAGTCTGGTAGCGGGAGCCCCAATGAGCAGTTCTTC.

V gene TRBV27 combines with J gene TRBJ1-6; no reliable D call. Looked up from germline, CDR1 is MNHEY and CDR2 is SMNVEV (reference sequence). Trimming removed 0 bases at V and 0 bases at J, with 18 bases between. The CDR3 is 20 residues long. CDR3 protein: CASSLSKASGLSSYNSPLHF. In nucleotides, the CDR3 is TGTGCCAGCAGTTTATCGAAGGCATCGGGTTTAAGCTCCTATAATTCACCCCTCCACTTT.